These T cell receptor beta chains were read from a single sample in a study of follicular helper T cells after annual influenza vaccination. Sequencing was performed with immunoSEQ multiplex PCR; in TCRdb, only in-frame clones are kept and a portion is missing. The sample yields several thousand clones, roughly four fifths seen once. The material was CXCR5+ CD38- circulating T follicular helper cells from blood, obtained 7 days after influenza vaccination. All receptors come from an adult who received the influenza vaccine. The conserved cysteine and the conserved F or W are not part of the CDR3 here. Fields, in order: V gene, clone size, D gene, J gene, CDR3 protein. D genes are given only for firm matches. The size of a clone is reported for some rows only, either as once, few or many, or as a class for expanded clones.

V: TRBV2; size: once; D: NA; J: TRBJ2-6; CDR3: ASSEDVGSGANVLT
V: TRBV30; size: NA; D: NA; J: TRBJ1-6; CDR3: AWMGRKGGLSPLH
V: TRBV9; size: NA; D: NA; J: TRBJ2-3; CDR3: ASSVVDRSDTQY
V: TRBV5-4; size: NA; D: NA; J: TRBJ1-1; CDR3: ASSLSGVGGTEAF
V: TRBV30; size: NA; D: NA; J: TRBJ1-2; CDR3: AWRDTMGRRGYT
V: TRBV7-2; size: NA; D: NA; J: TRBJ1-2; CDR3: ASSLGTGFESFSYT
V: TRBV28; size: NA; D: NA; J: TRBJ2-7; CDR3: ASRSPGKGAYEQY
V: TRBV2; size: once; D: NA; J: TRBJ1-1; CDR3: ASSEATGTNTEAF
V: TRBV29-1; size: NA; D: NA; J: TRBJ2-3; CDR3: SVVLGADSTDTQY
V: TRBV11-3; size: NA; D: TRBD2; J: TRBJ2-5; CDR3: ASSAGLAGEETQY
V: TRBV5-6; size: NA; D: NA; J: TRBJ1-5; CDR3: ASSLNGEGLNQPQH